This TCR beta chain was found in a study of blood T cell repertoires in COVID-19. Study-wide context: The United States, Italy and Spain supplied acute and convalescent COVID-19 samples.

The V gene's germline CDR1 is SGHRS and CDR2 YFSETQ. V lost 0 bases and J lost 4; bases outside the gene matches: 9. This CDR3 spans 17 amino acids. Enrollees, about 18 to 89 years old, lived in fewer than 25 US areas. Two negative PCRs, clearance, or symptom resolution had been documented for recovered Cohort 3 donors. Only in-frame clones appear in the TCRdb table, and some are missing; sequencing was by immunoSEQ multiplex PCR. The sample lists around 180,000 clones, approximately 80% seen once, with 12% in the top ten. V is TRBV5-1 and J is TRBJ2-5, with 10 bases matching TRBD2. The sequence derives from a man in his fifties or sixties who had recovered from COVID-19. Sequences were obtained from PBMCs or T cells enriched from blood (not recorded which). As DNA, the CDR3 is TGCGCCAGCAGCTTGGCTGGAGCGGGGGGGCCGGGAGAGACCCAGTACTTC. Amino acids: CASSLAGAGGPGETQYF.